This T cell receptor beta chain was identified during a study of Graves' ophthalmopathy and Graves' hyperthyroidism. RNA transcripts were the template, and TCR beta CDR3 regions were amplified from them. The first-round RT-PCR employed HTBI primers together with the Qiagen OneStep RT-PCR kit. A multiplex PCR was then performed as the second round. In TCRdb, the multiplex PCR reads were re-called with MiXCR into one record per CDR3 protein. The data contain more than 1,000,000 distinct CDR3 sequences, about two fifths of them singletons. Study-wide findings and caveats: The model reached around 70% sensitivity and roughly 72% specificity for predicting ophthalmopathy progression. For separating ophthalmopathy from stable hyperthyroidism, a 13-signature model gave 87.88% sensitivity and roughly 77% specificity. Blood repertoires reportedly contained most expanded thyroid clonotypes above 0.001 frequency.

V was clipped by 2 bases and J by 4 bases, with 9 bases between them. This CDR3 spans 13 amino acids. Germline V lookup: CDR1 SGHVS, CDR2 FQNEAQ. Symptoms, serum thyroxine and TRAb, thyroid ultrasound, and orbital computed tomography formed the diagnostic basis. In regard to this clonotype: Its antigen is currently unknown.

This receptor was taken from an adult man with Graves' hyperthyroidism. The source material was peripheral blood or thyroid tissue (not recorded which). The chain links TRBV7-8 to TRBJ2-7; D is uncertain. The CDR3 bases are TGTGCCAGCAGCTTATCCTCGGTTTACGAGCAGTACTTC. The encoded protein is CASSLSSVYEQYF.